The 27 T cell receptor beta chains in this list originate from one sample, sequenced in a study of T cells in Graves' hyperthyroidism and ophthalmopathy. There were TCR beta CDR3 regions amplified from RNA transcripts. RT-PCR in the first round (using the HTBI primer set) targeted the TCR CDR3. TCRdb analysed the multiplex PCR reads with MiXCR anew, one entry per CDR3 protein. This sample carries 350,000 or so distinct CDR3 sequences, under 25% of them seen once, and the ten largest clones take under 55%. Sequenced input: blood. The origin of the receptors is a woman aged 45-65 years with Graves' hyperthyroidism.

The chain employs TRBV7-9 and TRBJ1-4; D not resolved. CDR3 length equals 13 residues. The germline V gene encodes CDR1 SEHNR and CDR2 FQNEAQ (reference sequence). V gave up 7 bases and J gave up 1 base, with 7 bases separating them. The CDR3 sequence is CASNEGTNEKLFF. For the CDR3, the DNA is TGTGCCAGCAATGAGGGAACTAATGAAAAACTGTTTTTT.

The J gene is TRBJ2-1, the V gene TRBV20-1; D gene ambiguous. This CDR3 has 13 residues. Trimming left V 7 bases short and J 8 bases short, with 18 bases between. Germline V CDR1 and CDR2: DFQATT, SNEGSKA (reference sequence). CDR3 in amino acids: CSVPRPVVDEQFF. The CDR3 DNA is TGCAGTGTTCCCCGCCCGGTGGTCGATGAGCAGTTCTTC.

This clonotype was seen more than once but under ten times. As DNA, the CDR3 is TGTGCCAGCAGAAGACTGGACGGTGAGCAGTTCTTC. Amino acids: CASRRLDGEQFF. The V gene is TRBV6-2 or TRBV6-3, the J gene TRBJ2-1; D remains unclear. The V gene's germline CDR1 is MNHEY and CDR2 SVGEGT. The CDR3 consists of 12 residues. V shed 6 bases and J shed 9 bases, with 12 bases lying between them.

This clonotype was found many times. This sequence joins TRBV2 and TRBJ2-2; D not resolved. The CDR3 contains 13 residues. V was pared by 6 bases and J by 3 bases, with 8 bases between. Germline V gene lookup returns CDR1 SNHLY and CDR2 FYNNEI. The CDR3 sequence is CASSQTYTGELFF. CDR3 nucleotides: TGTGCCAGCAGCCAGACCTACACCGGGGAGCTGTTTTTT.

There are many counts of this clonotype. The CDR3 nucleotides read TGCAGTGCTACGAAATACAATGAGCAGTTCTTC. Its protein product is CSATKYNEQFF. V gene TRBV20-1 combines with J gene TRBJ2-1; no firm D call. Germline values: CDR1 DFQATT, CDR2 SNEGSKA (reference sequence). Trimming left V 4 bases short and J 4 bases short, with 5 bases between. The CDR3 runs to 11 residues.

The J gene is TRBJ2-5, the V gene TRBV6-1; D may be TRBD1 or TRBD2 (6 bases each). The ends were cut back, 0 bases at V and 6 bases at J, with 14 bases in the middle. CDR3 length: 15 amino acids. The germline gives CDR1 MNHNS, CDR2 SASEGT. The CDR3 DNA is TGTGCCAGCAGTGAAGCGGGGGGCCTCGTAAAGACCCAGTACTTC. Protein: CASSEAGGLVKTQYF.

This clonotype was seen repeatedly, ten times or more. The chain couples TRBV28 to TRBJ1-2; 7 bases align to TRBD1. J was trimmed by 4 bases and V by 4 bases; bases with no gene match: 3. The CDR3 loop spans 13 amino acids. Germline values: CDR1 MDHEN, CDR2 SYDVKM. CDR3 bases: TGTGCCAGCAGTTCCACAGGGGTCTATGGCTACACCTTC. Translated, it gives CASSSTGVYGYTF.

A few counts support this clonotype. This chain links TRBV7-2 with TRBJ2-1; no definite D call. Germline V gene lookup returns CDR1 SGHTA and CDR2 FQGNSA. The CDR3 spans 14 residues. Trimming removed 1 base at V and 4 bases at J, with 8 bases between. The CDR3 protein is CASSLGEFYNEQFF. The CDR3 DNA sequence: TGTGCCAGCAGCTTAGGTGAATTTTACAATGAGCAGTTCTTC.

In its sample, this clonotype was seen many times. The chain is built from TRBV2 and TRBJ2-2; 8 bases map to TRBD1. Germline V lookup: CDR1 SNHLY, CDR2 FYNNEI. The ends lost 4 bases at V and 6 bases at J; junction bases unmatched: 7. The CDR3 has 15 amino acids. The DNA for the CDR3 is TGTGCCAGCAGTGTGGGACAGGAGGGTTCCGGGGAGCTGTTTTTT. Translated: CASSVGQEGSGELFF.

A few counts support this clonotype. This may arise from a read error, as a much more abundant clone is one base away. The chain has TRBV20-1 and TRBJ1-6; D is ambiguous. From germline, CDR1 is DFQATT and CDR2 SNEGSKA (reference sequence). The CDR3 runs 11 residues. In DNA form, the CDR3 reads TGCAGTGCTAGAGAAGACCGTCCCCTCCGCTTT. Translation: CSAREDRPLRF.

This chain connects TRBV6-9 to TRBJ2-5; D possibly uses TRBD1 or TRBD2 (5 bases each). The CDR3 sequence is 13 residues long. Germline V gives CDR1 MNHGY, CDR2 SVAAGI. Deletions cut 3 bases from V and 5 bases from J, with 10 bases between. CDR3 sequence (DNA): TGTGCCAGCAGTTACGAGGGGCTGGAGACCCAGTACTTC. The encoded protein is CASSYEGLETQYF.

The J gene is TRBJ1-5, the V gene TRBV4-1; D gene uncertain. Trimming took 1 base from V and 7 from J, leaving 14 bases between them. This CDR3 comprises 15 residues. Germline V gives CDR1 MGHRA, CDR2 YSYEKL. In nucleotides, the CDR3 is TGCGCCAGCAGCCAAGTCCTAGGTGTCAAGCAGCCCCAGCATTTT. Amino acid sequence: CASSQVLGVKQPQHF.

The CDR3 protein is CASSLRQATNEKLFF. The CDR3 bases are TGTGCCAGCAGTTTGCGACAGGCAACTAATGAAAAACTGTTTTTT. The V call is TRBV6-2 or TRBV6-3, the J call TRBJ1-4, with a weak D call TRBD1 (6 bases). The CDR3 length is 15 residues. CDR1 and CDR2 (germline): MNHEY, SVGEGT. Deletions cut 4 bases from V and 0 bases from J, with 9 bases between.

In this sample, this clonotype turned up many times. The DNA for the CDR3 is TGTGCCAGCAGCCAAGACCATTCTAGCGGAGATACGCAGTATTTT. Translation gives CASSQDHSSGDTQYF. This chain joins TRBV3-1 and TRBJ2-3, with 7 nucleotides matching TRBD2. CDR1 LGHDT and CDR2 YNNKEL come from the germline V gene (reference sequence). V was pared by 0 bases and J by 5 bases, with 5 bases of the junction left unmatched. The CDR3 consists of 15 residues.

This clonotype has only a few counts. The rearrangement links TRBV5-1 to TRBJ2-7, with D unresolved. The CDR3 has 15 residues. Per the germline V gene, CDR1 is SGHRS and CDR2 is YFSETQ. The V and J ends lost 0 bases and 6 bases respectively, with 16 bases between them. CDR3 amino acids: CASSLGLSMGGEQYF. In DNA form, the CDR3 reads TGCGCCAGCAGCTTGGGGCTTTCCATGGGTGGCGAGCAGTACTTC.

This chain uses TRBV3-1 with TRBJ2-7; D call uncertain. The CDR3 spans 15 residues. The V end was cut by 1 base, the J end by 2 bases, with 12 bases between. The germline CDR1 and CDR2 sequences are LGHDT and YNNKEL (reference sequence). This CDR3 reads CASSQGRTDTYEQYF. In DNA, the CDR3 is TGTGCCAGCAGCCAAGGTAGGACCGACACCTACGAGCAGTACTTC.

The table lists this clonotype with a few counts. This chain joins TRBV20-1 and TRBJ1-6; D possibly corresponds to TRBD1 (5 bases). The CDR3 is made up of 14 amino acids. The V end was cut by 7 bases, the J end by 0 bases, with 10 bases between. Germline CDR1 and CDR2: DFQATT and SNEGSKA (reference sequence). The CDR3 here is CSGRGISYNSPLHF. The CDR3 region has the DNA TGCAGTGGCCGGGGGATCTCCTATAATTCACCCCTCCACTTT.

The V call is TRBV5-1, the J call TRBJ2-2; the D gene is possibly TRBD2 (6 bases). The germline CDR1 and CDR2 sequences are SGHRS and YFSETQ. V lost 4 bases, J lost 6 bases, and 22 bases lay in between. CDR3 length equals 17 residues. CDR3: CASSPGGGGMVAGELFF. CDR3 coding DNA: TGCGCCAGCAGCCCAGGTGGCGGCGGGATGGTGGCCGGGGAGCTGTTTTTT.

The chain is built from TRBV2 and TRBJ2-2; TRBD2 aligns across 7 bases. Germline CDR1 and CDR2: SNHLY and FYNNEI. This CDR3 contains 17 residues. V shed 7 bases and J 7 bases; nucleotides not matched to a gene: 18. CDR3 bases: TGTGCCAGCACCCACCGGGACTATCCGAATAGTATCGGGGAGCTGTTTTTT. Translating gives CASTHRDYPNSIGELFF.

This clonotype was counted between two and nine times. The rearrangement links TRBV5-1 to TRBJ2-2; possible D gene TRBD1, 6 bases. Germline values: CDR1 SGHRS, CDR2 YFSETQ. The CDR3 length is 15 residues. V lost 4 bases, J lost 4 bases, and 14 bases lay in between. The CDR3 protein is CASSAGQWGTGELFF. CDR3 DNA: TGCGCCAGCAGCGCCGGACAGTGGGGCACCGGGGAGCTGTTTTTT.

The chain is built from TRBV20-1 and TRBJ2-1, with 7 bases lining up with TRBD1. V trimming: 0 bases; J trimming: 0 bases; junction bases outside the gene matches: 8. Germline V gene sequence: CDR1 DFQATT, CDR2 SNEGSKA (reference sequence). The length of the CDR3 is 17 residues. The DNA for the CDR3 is TGCAGTGCTAGAGACGGGACAGCTCGAAGCTCCTACAATGAGCAGTTCTTC. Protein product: CSARDGTARSSYNEQFF.

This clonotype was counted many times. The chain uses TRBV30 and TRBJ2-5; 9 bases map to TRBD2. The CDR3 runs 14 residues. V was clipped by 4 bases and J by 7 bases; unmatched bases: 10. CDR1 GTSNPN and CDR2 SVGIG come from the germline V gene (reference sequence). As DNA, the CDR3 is TGTGCCTGGATGGTGGCGGGGGGGTTTGGGACCCAGTACTTC. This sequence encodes CAWMVAGGFGTQYF.

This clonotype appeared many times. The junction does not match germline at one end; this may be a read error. CDR3 nucleotide sequence: TGTGCCAGCAGTTTAGGGGGTTCCAGCTACGAGCAGTACTTC. This sequence encodes CASSLGGSSYEQYF. This chain links TRBV5-1 with TRBJ2-7; tentative D call: TRBD1 (6 bases). This CDR3 comprises 14 residues. From germline, CDR1 is SGHRS and CDR2 YFSETQ. Full variable domain (remainder filled in from reference TRBV5-1 and TRBJ2-7): KAGVTQTPRYLIKTRGQQVTLSCSPISGHRSVSWYQQTPGQGLQFLFEYFSETQRNKGNFPGRFSGRQFSNSRSEMNVSTLELGDSALYLCASSLGGSSYEQYFGPGTRLTVT.

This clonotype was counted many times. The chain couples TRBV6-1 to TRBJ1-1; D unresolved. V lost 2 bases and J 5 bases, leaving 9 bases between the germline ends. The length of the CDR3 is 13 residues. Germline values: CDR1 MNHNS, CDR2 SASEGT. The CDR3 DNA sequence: TGTGCCAGCAGTGAATTAGGCAGTACTGAAGCTTTCTTT. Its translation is CASSELGSTEAFF.

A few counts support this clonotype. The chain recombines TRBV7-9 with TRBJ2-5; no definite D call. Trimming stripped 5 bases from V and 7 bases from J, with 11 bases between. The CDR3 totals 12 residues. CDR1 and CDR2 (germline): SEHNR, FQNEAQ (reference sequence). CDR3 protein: CASSPLEVTQYF. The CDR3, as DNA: TGTGCCAGCAGCCCCCTAGAGGTGACCCAGTACTTC.

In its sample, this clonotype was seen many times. The CDR3 bases are TGTGCCAGCAGCTTAGTATTGACTAGTGTTTTCAGCAATGAGCAGTTCTTC. It encodes CASSLVLTSVFSNEQFF. The chain recombines TRBV11-3 with TRBJ2-1, with a tentative D call TRBD2 (6 bases). CDR1 and CDR2 from the germline V gene are SGHNT and YENEEA. V shed 1 base and J shed 6 bases, with 19 bases lying between them. The CDR3 totals 17 residues.

The CDR3 nucleotides read TGCAGTGCTAGTATAGGGGGCTGGAACACCGGGGAGCTGTTTTTT. It encodes CSASIGGWNTGELFF. This chain joins TRBV20-1 and TRBJ2-2, with 7 bases fitting TRBD1. The CDR3 sequence is 15 residues long. The V segment lost 3 bases and the J segment 1 base; nucleotides outside the gene matches: 5. In germline, CDR1 is DFQATT, CDR2 SNEGSKA (reference sequence).